Listed here are 11 T cell receptor beta chains from one sample, sequenced in a study of shared clonotypes between healthy human individuals. Using immunoSEQ multiplex PCR, the repertoire was profiled, and TCRdb retains in-frame clones only, with some absent. The sample includes some 2,500,000 clones, roughly 93% of them seen just once. The sample was naive CD4+ T cells from PBMCs. As for subset: CD45RA+ positively selected. All receptors derive from a man between 18 and 35 years old in good health. Some clones in this sample may be carry-over from other donors' samples.

This clone was seen once. The J gene is TRBJ2-1, the V gene TRBV9, with 7 bases lining up with TRBD2. Germline trimming cut 5 bases from V and 4 bases from J; bases unmatched to any gene: 6. CDR1 SGDLS and CDR2 YYNGEE come from the germline V gene. The CDR3 covers 14 residues. DNA for the CDR3: TGTGCCAGCAGTGGGCTAGCGGAATACAATGAGCAGTTCTTC. It yields the protein CASSGLAEYNEQFF.

This sequence joins TRBV20-1 and TRBJ2-5; 7 bases map to TRBD1. The CDR3 totals 11 residues. The J segment lost 4 bases and the V segment lost 5 bases, leaving 1 base of the junction unmatched. Germline-derived CDR1 and CDR2 are DFQATT and SNEGSKA (reference sequence). CDR3 coding DNA: TGCAGTGCTCACAGGGGAGAGACCCAGTACTTC. Its translation is CSAHRGETQYF.

The chain recombines TRBV5-1 with TRBJ2-3; possibly TRBD1 for D (5 bases). This CDR3 has 14 amino acids. Deletions cut 1 base from V and 2 bases from J, with 8 bases between. The germline gives CDR1 SGHRS, CDR2 YFSETQ. CDR3 loop: CASSLRGPTDTQYF. CDR3 in DNA: TGCGCCAGCAGCTTGAGGGGTCCCACAGATACGCAGTATTTT.

This sequence joins TRBV30 and TRBJ2-1, with 12 bases lining up with TRBD2. The CDR3 length is 13 residues. V lost 3 bases to trimming and J lost 9 bases; unmatched junction nucleotides: 3. Germline V lookup: CDR1 GTSNPN, CDR2 SVGIG (reference sequence). CDR3 amino acids: CAWRTSGSGEQFF. The DNA for the CDR3 is TGTGCCTGGAGGACTAGCGGGAGTGGTGAGCAGTTCTTC.

The V and J genes are TRBV6-5 and TRBJ2-3; D might be TRBD2 (6 bases). Germline V gene lookup returns CDR1 MNHEY and CDR2 SVGAGI. Trimming removed 0 bases at V and 6 bases at J, with 13 bases between. The CDR3 has 15 amino acids. This chain's CDR3 is CASSYSGRSGDTQYF. DNA of the CDR3: TGTGCCAGCAGTTACTCGGGGAGGAGCGGGGATACGCAGTATTTT.

On this clone itself: This sample also contains other DNA sequences that code for the same CDR3. The V gene is TRBV6-4, the J gene TRBJ2-2; tentative D call: TRBD1 (5 bases). V lost 0 bases and J lost 6, with 8 bases in between. Per germline, CDR1 MRHNA and CDR2 SNTAGT. CDR3 length: 14 residues. The DNA of the CDR3 is TGTGCCAGCAGTGACTCAAGGGGTCCCGGGGAGCTGTTTTTT. It translates to CASSDSRGPGELFF.

The rearrangement uses TRBV5-6 and TRBJ2-2; no firm D call. Looked up from germline, CDR1 is SGHDT and CDR2 is YYEEEE. The CDR3 has 13 residues. The V gene lost 4 bases and the J gene lost 6 bases, with 10 bases spanning the gap. For the CDR3, the DNA is TGTGCCAGCAGCCTACCTCCCCCCGGGGAGCTGTTTTTT. As protein: CASSLPPPGELFF.

This clone was detected only a few times. The genes are TRBV25-1 and TRBJ1-1, with D hard to call. V shed 7 bases and J shed 5 bases, with 8 bases lying between them. This CDR3 has 11 residues. Looked up from germline, CDR1 is MGHDK and CDR2 is SYGVNS. The CDR3 nucleotides are TGTGCCAGCATGGAAGGGACTGAAGCTTTCTTT. As protein: CASMEGTEAFF.

A few counts support this clone. The sample has other DNA sequences that encode this CDR3 too. V gene TRBV14 combines with J gene TRBJ2-2, with D unresolved. With 2 bases removed from V and 1 base from J, the gap between germline ends came to 5 bases. There are 14 residues in the CDR3. The germline CDR1 and CDR2 sequences are SGHDN and FVKESK. The CDR3 spells CASSQQLNTGELFF. The CDR3 coding sequence is TGTGCCAGCAGCCAACAGCTGAACACCGGGGAGCTGTTTTTT.

About this clone itself: One junction end does not reproduce the germline sequence, and a read error may be involved. This chain joins TRBV7-2 and TRBJ2-5, with a possible D match to TRBD2 (7 bases). CDR3 length: 10 amino acids. Looked up from germline, CDR1 is SGHTA and CDR2 is FQGNSA. The CDR3 loop reads CASSPLGGHF. The CDR3 bases are TGTGCCAGCAGCCCGCTCGGGGGGCACTTC.

The CDR3 DNA reads as TGTGCCATCAGTACACCCTTAGCGGGAGCCCACTACGAGCAGTACTTC. Translation: CAISTPLAGAHYEQYF. The V gene is TRBV10-3, the J gene TRBJ2-7; 9 positions agree with TRBD2. J was trimmed by 3 bases and V by 5 bases; bases with no gene match: 11. The CDR3 loop spans 16 amino acids. Germline V gene sequence: CDR1 ENHRY, CDR2 SYGVKD.